This passage covers 24 T cell receptor beta chains from one sample sequenced in a study of cytomegalovirus exposure and HLA in healthy donors. Use of 60 Vbeta and 13 Jbeta primers characterized the PCR. The repertoire was sequenced with immunoSEQ multiplex PCR; TCRdb's copy has only in-frame clones and lacks some. This sample has around 130,000 clones, with around 83% found just once. The sample consisted of PBMCs. These receptors came from a girl aged 2-10 years in good health and CMV-seronegative.

The rearrangement links TRBV30 to TRBJ1-1; D not resolved. This CDR3 region has 15 residues. V was pared by 1 base and J by 4 bases, with 16 bases between. In germline, CDR1 is GTSNPN, CDR2 SVGIG (reference sequence). The DNA for the CDR3 is TGTGCCTGGAGTGCGACCAGAAGGGCGGGCACTGAAGCTTTCTTT. Translating it yields CAWSATRRAGTEAFF.

This clone was recorded once. The chain uses TRBV7-2 and TRBJ2-3; tentatively, D is TRBD1 (5 bases). This CDR3 is built from 14 residues. Trimming took 1 base from V and 1 from J, leaving 6 bases between them. The germline gives CDR1 SGHTA, CDR2 FQGNSA. This CDR3 is CASSLVTGTDTQYF. CDR3 in DNA: TGTGCCAGCAGCTTAGTGACAGGCACAGATACGCAGTATTTT.

The chain is built from TRBV4-3 and TRBJ1-2; possible D gene TRBD1, 5 bases. This CDR3 is built from 15 residues. The ends were cut back, 2 bases at V and 8 bases at J, with 18 bases in the middle. CDR1 and CDR2 from the germline V gene are LGHNA and YSLEER. The CDR3 loop is CASSQHGGRPEGYTF. The CDR3 nucleotides read TGCGCCAGCAGCCAACACGGGGGACGGCCCGAGGGCTACACCTTC.

The rearrangement joins TRBV27 to TRBJ2-1; D uncertain. The CDR3 is made up of 12 amino acids. Germline CDR1 and CDR2: MNHEY and SMNVEV (reference sequence). V lost 4 bases and J lost 9, with 10 bases in between. This CDR3 is CASSSGFGEQFF. Written as DNA, the CDR3 is TGTGCCAGCAGTTCAGGTTTCGGTGAGCAGTTCTTC.

The V and J genes are TRBV27 and TRBJ2-7, with D possibly matching TRBD2 (6 bases). This CDR3 region has 13 residues. Germline V CDR1 and CDR2: MNHEY, SMNVEV (reference sequence). Trimming removed 5 bases from V and 6 bases from J, with 14 bases in between. CDR3 DNA sequence: TGTGCCAGCAGTCCCCTCGGGGGAGGCGAGCAGTACTTC. Amino acids: CASSPLGGGEQYF.

This chain uses TRBV27 with TRBJ2-5, with TRBD2 identical over 8 bases. This CDR3 has 15 amino acids. Germline CDR1 and CDR2: MNHEY and SMNVEV (reference sequence). V trimming: 7 bases; J trimming: 3 bases; junction bases outside the gene matches: 10. The CDR3 DNA follows: TGTGCCAGCATCGGAGTGCGGGGGGAAAAAGAGACCCAGTACTTC. The encoded protein is CASIGVRGEKETQYF.

This clone has a handful of counts. This chain connects TRBV7-9 to TRBJ1-2; D unresolved. The V end lost 5 bases, the J end lost 2 bases, and 15 bases lay between the germline ends. In germline, CDR1 is SEHNR, CDR2 FQNEAQ (reference sequence). This CDR3 spans 15 amino acids. This chain's CDR3 is CASSPEGPGNYGYTF. In DNA form, the CDR3 reads TGTGCCAGCAGCCCAGAAGGTCCGGGGAACTATGGCTACACCTTC.

The chain has TRBV28 and TRBJ1-5; tentative D call: TRBD1 (6 bases). Germline CDR1 MDHEN, CDR2 SYDVKM. Trimming left V 1 base short and J 0 bases short, with 10 bases between. The length of the CDR3 is 16 residues. DNA for the CDR3: TGTGCCAGCAGTTTATTACAGGGATTTAGCAATCAGCCCCAGCATTTT. It is translated as CASSLLQGFSNQPQHF.

The chain has TRBV7-8 and TRBJ2-7; no reliable D call. Trimming left V 1 base short and J 2 bases short, with 9 bases between. The CDR3 has 14 amino acids. CDR1 and CDR2 from the germline V gene are SGHVS and FQNEAQ. CDR3 residues: CASSLGQDTYEQYF. In DNA, the CDR3 is TGTGCCAGCAGCTTAGGGCAGGATACCTACGAGCAGTACTTC.

The J gene is TRBJ2-3, the V gene TRBV4-2, with a tentative D call TRBD2 (7 bases). The CDR3 sequence is 16 residues long. Per the germline V gene, CDR1 is LGHNA and CDR2 is YNFKEQ. Trimming took off 0 bases at V and 6 bases at J, with 16 bases between the two ends. This chain's CDR3 is CASSQERGRGSDTQYF. CDR3 sequence (DNA): TGTGCCAGCAGCCAAGAGCGGGGGCGGGGATCGGATACGCAGTATTTT.

Notes on this clone: A junction end diverges from the germline sequence, so it may reflect a read error. The V and J genes are TRBV7-7 and TRBJ1-5; 9 bases line up with TRBD1. The CDR3 length is 18 residues. From germline, CDR1 is SSHAT and CDR2 FNYEAQ (reference sequence). The CDR3 sequence: CASSSRDREGRSNQPQHF. CDR3 coding DNA: TGTGCTAGCAGCTCCCGGGACAGGGAGGGACGTAGCAATCAGCCCCAGCATTTT.

The V and J genes are TRBV7-8 and TRBJ2-1; 8 bases are a match to TRBD2. The trim removed 2 bases at V and 0 bases at J, leaving 9 bases unmatched. This CDR3 has 18 amino acids. From germline, CDR1 is SGHVS and CDR2 FQNEAQ. The CDR3 nucleotides read TGTGCCAGCAGCTTAATCGGAGCTAGCGGGCTCTCCTACAATGAGCAGTTCTTC. Its protein is CASSLIGASGLSYNEQFF. The full variable domain, in which reference TRBV7-8 and TRBJ2-1 provide the parts outside the CDR3, is GAGVSQSPRYKVAKRGQDVALRCDPISGHVSLFWYQQALGQGPEFLTYFQNEAQLDKSGLPSDRFFAERPEGSVSTLKIQRTQQEDSAVYLCASSLIGASGLSYNEQFFGPGTRLTVL.

The chain employs TRBV2 and TRBJ2-2; TRBD1 might be the D (6 bases). The CDR3 is 14 amino acids. The V and J ends lost 3 bases and 5 bases respectively, with 10 bases between them. The germline V gene has CDR1 SNHLY and CDR2 FYNNEI. The CDR3 coding sequence is TGTGCCAGCAGTGATGAGGGGGTGACCGGGGAGCTGTTTTTT. This gives the protein CASSDEGVTGELFF.

This chain links TRBV28 with TRBJ2-1, with 9 positions matching TRBD2. V shed 6 bases and J 6 bases; nucleotides not matched to a gene: 9. This CDR3 has 15 residues. Germline CDR1 MDHEN, CDR2 SYDVKM. CDR3 in amino acids: CASRPYSGRSNEQFF. CDR3 coding DNA: TGTGCCAGCAGACCCTATAGCGGGAGAAGCAATGAGCAGTTCTTC. Filled out from reference TRBV28 and TRBJ2-1, the complete variable domain reads DVKVTQSSRYLVKRTGEKVFLECVQDMDHENMFWYRQDPGLGLRLIYFSYDVKMKEKGDIPEGYSVSREKKERFSLILESASTNQTSMYLCASRPYSGRSNEQFFGPGTRLTVL.

This chain uses TRBV28 with TRBJ1-5, with 7 bases aligning to TRBD1. The ends lost 6 bases at V and 3 bases at J; junction bases unmatched: 5. CDR1 is MDHEN and CDR2 is SYDVKM in the germline V gene. This CDR3 is built from 14 residues. The CDR3 region is CASRRGQPNQPQHF. The CDR3 region has the DNA TGTGCCAGCAGGCGGGGACAGCCCAATCAGCCCCAGCATTTT.

The rearrangement uses TRBV6-4 and TRBJ1-6; 7 bases line up with TRBD1. The CDR3 is 14 amino acids. V was clipped by 2 bases and J by 7 bases; unmatched bases: 2. Germline CDR1 reads MRHNA; CDR2 reads SNTAGT. CDR3 amino acids: CASSDGGQNSPLHF. The CDR3 DNA reads as TGTGCCAGCAGTGACGGGGGACAGAATTCACCCCTCCACTTT.

V usage is TRBV10-3 and J usage is TRBJ2-3; the D gene is possibly TRBD2 (6 bases). The CDR3 spans 16 residues. Trimming took 4 bases from V and 1 from J, leaving 15 bases between them. Germline assignment: CDR1 ENHRY and CDR2 SYGVKD. The CDR3 sequence: CAISAIADLRTDTQYF. As DNA, the CDR3 is TGTGCCATCAGTGCGATAGCGGATCTACGCACAGATACGCAGTATTTT.

The V call is TRBV5-4, the J call TRBJ2-6; TRBD1 agrees at 8 bases. The CDR3 covers 18 residues. The V and J ends lost 4 bases and 4 bases, in that order; junction bases with no gene match: 13. CDR1 and CDR2 (germline): SGHNT, YYREEE (reference sequence). CDR3 sequence (DNA): TGTGCCAGCAGCAGAGACAGGGGTTTTAAATCCGGGGCCAACGTCCTGACTTTC. Amino acid sequence: CASSRDRGFKSGANVLTF.

This chain joins TRBV7-9 and TRBJ2-7, with 10 bases lining up with TRBD1. CDR1 is SEHNR, CDR2 FQNEAQ, per germline (reference sequence). This CDR3 contains 19 residues. Trimming removed 5 bases from V and 2 bases from J; junction bases left unmatched: 18. As DNA, the CDR3 is TGTGCCAGCAGCCAATCTTATGGGGCTCCGGGACAGGGGACCTACGAGCAGTACTTC. Protein sequence: CASSQSYGAPGQGTYEQYF.

This clone was observed a few times. The chain recombines TRBV29-1 with TRBJ2-4; 9 nucleotides match TRBD1. The CDR3 totals 14 residues. The ends lost 4 bases at V and 8 bases at J; junction bases unmatched: 9. Germline V gene sequence: CDR1 SQVTM, CDR2 ANQGSEA. The chain's CDR3 is CSVAGTGGVDIQYF. The DNA of the CDR3 is TGCAGCGTTGCCGGCACAGGGGGCGTGGACATTCAGTACTTC.

The chain is built from TRBV28 and TRBJ2-3, with 7 bases aligning to TRBD2. The CDR3 loop spans 11 amino acids. CDR1 is MDHEN, CDR2 SYDVKM, per germline. The J segment lost 11 bases and the V segment lost 5 bases, leaving 4 bases of the junction unmatched. The CDR3 region has the DNA TGTGCCAGCAGTCTACTAGCGAAGCAGTATTTT. Its protein product is CASSLLAKQYF.

V gene TRBV5-5 combines with J gene TRBJ2-5, with 9 bases matching TRBD2. The junction had 3 bases not matched to a gene; V was cut back by 1 base and J by 2 bases. Germline V gene sequence: CDR1 SGHKS, CDR2 YYEKEE (reference sequence). The CDR3 extends over 15 amino acids. CDR3 sequence: CASSLLAGDQETQYF. The CDR3, as DNA: TGTGCCAGCAGCTTGTTAGCGGGGGATCAAGAGACCCAGTACTTC. The whole variable domain, filled in from reference TRBV5-5 and TRBJ2-5, reads DAGVTQSPTHLIKTRGQQVTLRCSPISGHKSVSWYQQVLGQGPQFIFQYYEKEERGRGNFPDRFSARQFPNYSSELNVNALLLGDSALYLCASSLLAGDQETQYFGPGTRLLVL.

V gene TRBV7-8 combines with J gene TRBJ1-2; D is possibly TRBD1 (5 bases). The CDR3 contains 13 residues. V dropped 1 base and J dropped 8 bases, with 11 bases sitting between them. Germline V gene sequence: CDR1 SGHVS, CDR2 FQNEAQ. The CDR3 sequence: CASSLVGQGGYTF. Here the CDR3 DNA reads TGTGCCAGCAGCTTAGTGGGGCAGGGAGGCTACACCTTC.

The chain is built from TRBV23-1 and TRBJ2-7, with 7 bases lining up with TRBD1. TRBV23-1 is placed among ORFs of uncertain function. Trimming at V came to 3 bases and at J to 3 bases, leaving 11 bases not matched to a gene. CDR3 length: 16 residues. The CDR3 sequence is CASSHADRACGYEQYF. DNA for the CDR3: TGCGCCAGCAGTCATGCCGACAGGGCGTGTGGCTACGAGCAGTACTTC.